Listed here are 5 T cell receptor beta chains from one sample, sequenced in a study of blood T cell repertoires in COVID-19. Data came from immunoSEQ multiplex PCR; TCRdb stores just in-frame clones and leaves some out. This repertoire shows about 280,000 clones, approximately 90% found once; its top ten account for 3%. The sequenced material came from peripheral blood. The receptors come from a woman aged 25 to 39 with active or convalescent COVID-19.

The rearrangement links TRBV4-3 to TRBJ1-4, with D possibly matching TRBD1 (6 bases). The CDR3 is 15 residues long. Germline V gene sequence: CDR1 LGHNA, CDR2 YSLEER. V lost 4 bases and J 8 bases, leaving 17 bases between the germline ends. The CDR3 sequence is CASSPVGTLGEKLFF. CDR3 coding DNA: TGCGCCAGCAGCCCCGTCGGGACACTAGGGGAAAAACTGTTTTTT.

This chain links TRBV9 with TRBJ1-1, with D perhaps matching TRBD1 (6 bases). This CDR3 has 14 amino acids. Germline-derived CDR1 and CDR2 are SGDLS and YYNGEE. V was clipped by 4 bases and J by 4 bases, with 14 bases between them. The CDR3 bases are TGTGCCAGCAGCCCCTGGGACAAGGGCACTGAAGCTTTCTTT. It encodes CASSPWDKGTEAFF.

The chain has TRBV19 and TRBJ1-1; D may be TRBD1 (5 bases). This CDR3 is 13 amino acids long. In germline, CDR1 is LNHDA, CDR2 SQIVND (reference sequence). V lost 5 bases, J lost 3 bases, and 10 bases lay in between. The CDR3 loop is CASSQGRDTEAFF. CDR3 sequence (DNA): TGTGCCAGTAGTCAGGGTCGGGACACTGAAGCTTTCTTT. Using reference TRBV19 and TRBJ1-1 for the parts outside the CDR3, the full variable domain is DGGITQSPKYLFRKEGQNVTLSCEQNLNHDAMYWYRQDPGQGLRLIYYSQIVNDFQKGDIAEGYSVSREKKESFPLTVTSAQKNPTAFYLCASSQGRDTEAFFGQGTRLTVV.

V and J are TRBV15 and TRBJ2-2; 7 nucleotides align to TRBD1. The CDR3 totals 15 residues. After removal of 5 bases from V and 3 bases from J, the junction contained 6 bases not matched to a gene. CDR1 and CDR2 from the germline V gene are LNHNV and YYDKDF (reference sequence). In DNA form, the CDR3 reads TGTGCCACCAGCCATGGGGACAGATACACCGGGGAGCTGTTTTTT. It encodes CATSHGDRYTGELFF.

The chain links TRBV6-5 to TRBJ2-1; tentative D call: TRBD2 (5 bases). From germline, CDR1 is MNHEY and CDR2 SVGAGI. The CDR3 is made up of 13 amino acids. V lost 10 bases and J lost 3, with 13 bases in between. CDR3 in DNA: TGTGCCACCCCCGTCGGGGACTACAATGAGCAGTTCTTC. Protein product: CATPVGDYNEQFF.